The 13 T cell receptor beta chains presented below share a single source sample, sequenced in a study of OX40 agonist ivuxolimab in advanced cancers. Profiling relied on immunoSEQ multiplex PCR, and the TCRdb table lists in-frame clones only, not all of them. The sample contains roughly 60,000 clones, about 83% of which appear only once. The sequencing here drew on CD4+ or CD8+ T cells sorted from blood, taken in a trial of the OX40 agonist ivuxolimab. Every receptor here comes from an adult with an advanced solid tumor such as melanoma, head and neck, liver or kidney cancer.

V gene TRBV30 combines with J gene TRBJ2-1; TRBD1 matches 8 bases. The ends lost 4 bases at V and 0 bases at J; junction bases unmatched: 5. The CDR3 extends over 15 amino acids. CDR1 and CDR2 from the germline V gene are GTSNPN and SVGIG (reference sequence). CDR3 sequence reads: CAWTGTGGSYNEQFF. In nucleotides, the CDR3 is TGTGCCTGGACGGGGACAGGAGGCTCCTACAATGAGCAGTTCTTC.

This clone has just one count. This rearrangement joins TRBV7-8 to TRBJ2-1; D may match TRBD1 or TRBD2 (5 bases each). Germline V lookup: CDR1 SGHVS, CDR2 FQNEAQ. Trimming cost V 3 bases and J 6 bases, with 15 bases left between them. This CDR3 contains 15 residues. DNA of the CDR3: TGTGCCAGCAGCTTTCAACTTTCGGGGACCAATGAGCAGTTCTTC. This sequence encodes CASSFQLSGTNEQFF.

This clone was observed once. The gene calls are TRBV9 and TRBJ2-6; no definite D call. Germline loops: CDR1 SGDLS, CDR2 YYNGEE. Trimming cost V 2 bases and J 1 base, with 7 bases left between them. This CDR3 is 15 amino acids long. The CDR3 sequence: CASSVDHSGANVLTF. The CDR3 DNA is TGTGCCAGCAGCGTCGATCATTCTGGGGCCAACGTCCTGACTTTC.

The rearrangement uses TRBV28 and TRBJ2-1; the match to TRBD2 covers 12 bases. Germline loops: CDR1 MDHEN, CDR2 SYDVKM. The V gene end was trimmed by 6 bases and the J gene end by 4 bases; junction bases not matched to a gene: 4. The CDR3 length is 15 residues. CDR3 sequence: CASRRGLAGYNEQFF. The DNA of the CDR3 is TGTGCCAGCAGACGAGGACTAGCGGGATACAATGAGCAGTTCTTC.

The chain is built from TRBV29-1 and TRBJ2-2; 11 positions match TRBD2. The ends lost 6 bases at V and 4 bases at J; junction bases unmatched: 1. This CDR3 contains 13 residues. CDR1 and CDR2 from the germline V gene are SQVTM and ANQGSEA. Here the CDR3 reads CSVGLAGTGELFF. The CDR3 DNA reads as TGCAGCGTAGGACTAGCGGGCACCGGGGAGCTGTTTTTT.

The chain has TRBV7-3 and TRBJ2-1; D possibly corresponds to TRBD2 (5 bases). Trimming removed 1 base from V and 4 bases from J, with 8 bases in between. CDR3 length: 14 residues. Germline assignment: CDR1 SGHTA and CDR2 FQGTGA. In DNA, the CDR3 is TGTGCCAGCAGCTTAAGCGGGTCATACAATGAGCAGTTCTTC. Translating gives CASSLSGSYNEQFF.

This chain connects TRBV7-8 to TRBJ1-1, with D perhaps TRBD1 (6 bases). This CDR3 comprises 14 residues. V lost 1 base to trimming and J lost 1 base, with 7 bases between them. The V gene's germline CDR1 is SGHVS and CDR2 FQNEAQ. The CDR3 DNA sequence: TGTGCCAGCAGCTTAGAGACAGGGAACACTGAAGCTTTCTTT. This sequence encodes CASSLETGNTEAFF.

This sequence joins TRBV29-1 and TRBJ2-1; TRBD1 is a possible D gene (6 bases). V dropped 4 bases and J dropped 0 bases, with 10 bases sitting between them. The CDR3 is 14 amino acids. Germline-derived CDR1 and CDR2 are SQVTM and ANQGSEA. The CDR3 protein is CSVVQGSSYNEQFF. DNA of the CDR3: TGCAGCGTTGTACAGGGTAGCTCCTACAATGAGCAGTTCTTC.

The rearrangement joins TRBV2 to TRBJ2-7, with TRBD2 matching over 14 bases. Germline V gene data show CDR1 as SNHLY and CDR2 as FYNNEI. The V gene end was trimmed by 6 bases and the J gene end by 2 bases; junction bases not matched to a gene: 3. The CDR3 totals 15 residues. The CDR3 DNA reads TGTGCCAGCAGGGGGACTAGCGGGAGTGCCTACGAGCAGTACTTC. This encodes CASRGTSGSAYEQYF. Variable domain in full (rest from reference TRBV2 and TRBJ2-7): EPEVTQTPSHQVTQMGQEVILRCVPISNHLYFYWYRQILGQKVEFLVSFYNNEISEKSEIFDDQFSVERPDGSNFTLKIRSTKLEDSAMYFCASRGTSGSAYEQYFGPGTRLTVT.

V gene TRBV19 combines with J gene TRBJ1-5; the match to TRBD1 covers 10 bases. The germline CDR1 and CDR2 sequences are LNHDA and SQIVND (reference sequence). The V gene end was trimmed by 8 bases and the J gene end by 7 bases; junction bases not matched to a gene: 8. The CDR3 is made up of 14 amino acids. The CDR3 nucleotides read TGTGCCAGTTCCTGGACAGGGGGTGGACAGCCCCAGCATTTT. This codes for CASSWTGGGQPQHF.

The chain couples TRBV19 to TRBJ1-2; TRBD1 might be the D (5 bases). The V gene's germline CDR1 is LNHDA and CDR2 SQIVND (reference sequence). Trimming stripped 8 bases from V and 12 bases from J, with 10 bases between. This CDR3 has 9 residues. This CDR3 is CASGGVDTF. In nucleotides, the CDR3 is TGTGCCAGTGGGGGGGTTGACACCTTC.

The rearrangement links TRBV7-9 to TRBJ2-4; possible D gene TRBD2, 5 bases. This CDR3 is 15 amino acids long. Looked up from germline, CDR1 is SEHNR and CDR2 is FQNEAQ (reference sequence). Trimming took 2 bases from V and 6 from J, leaving 14 bases between them. This CDR3 is CASSLNGQGGNIQYF. The CDR3 DNA reads TGTGCCAGCAGCTTAAACGGGCAAGGAGGAAACATTCAGTACTTC.

V usage is TRBV6-5 and J usage is TRBJ2-2; D unresolved. Germline V gene data show CDR1 as MNHEY and CDR2 as SVGAGI. The CDR3 length is 13 residues. Trimming took off 2 bases at V and 6 bases at J, with 7 bases between the two ends. CDR3 sequence: CASSYREAGELFF. CDR3 bases: TGTGCCAGCAGTTACAGGGAAGCCGGGGAGCTGTTTTTT.